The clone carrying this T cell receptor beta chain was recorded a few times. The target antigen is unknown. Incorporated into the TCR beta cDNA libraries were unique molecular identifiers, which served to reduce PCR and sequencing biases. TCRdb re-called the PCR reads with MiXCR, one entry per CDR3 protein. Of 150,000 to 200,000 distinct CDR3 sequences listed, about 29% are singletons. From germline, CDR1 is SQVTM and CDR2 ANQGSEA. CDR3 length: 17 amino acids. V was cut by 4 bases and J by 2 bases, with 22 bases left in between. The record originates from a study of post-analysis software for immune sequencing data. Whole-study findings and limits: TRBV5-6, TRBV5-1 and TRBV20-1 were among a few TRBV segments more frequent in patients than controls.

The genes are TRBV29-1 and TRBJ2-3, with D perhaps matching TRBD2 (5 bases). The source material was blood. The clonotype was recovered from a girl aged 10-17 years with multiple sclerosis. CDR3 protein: CSVAWRATWGITDTQYF. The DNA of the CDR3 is TGCAGCGTTGCCTGGCGGGCAACTTGGGGAATCACAGATACGCAGTATTTT.